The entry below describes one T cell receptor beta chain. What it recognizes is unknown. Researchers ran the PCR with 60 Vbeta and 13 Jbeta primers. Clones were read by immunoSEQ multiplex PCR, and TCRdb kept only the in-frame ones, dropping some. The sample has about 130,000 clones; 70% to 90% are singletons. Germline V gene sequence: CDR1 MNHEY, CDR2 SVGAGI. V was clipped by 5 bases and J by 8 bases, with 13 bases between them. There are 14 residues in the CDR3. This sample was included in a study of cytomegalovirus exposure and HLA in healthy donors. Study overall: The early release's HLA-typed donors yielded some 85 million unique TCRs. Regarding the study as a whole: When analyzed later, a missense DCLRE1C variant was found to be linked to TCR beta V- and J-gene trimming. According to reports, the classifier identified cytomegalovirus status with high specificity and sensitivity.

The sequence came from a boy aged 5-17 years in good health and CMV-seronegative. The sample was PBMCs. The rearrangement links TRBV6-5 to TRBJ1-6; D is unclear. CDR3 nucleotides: TGTGCCAGCAGTAATGGTGAGATATATTCACCCCTCCACTTT. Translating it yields CASSNGEIYSPLHF.